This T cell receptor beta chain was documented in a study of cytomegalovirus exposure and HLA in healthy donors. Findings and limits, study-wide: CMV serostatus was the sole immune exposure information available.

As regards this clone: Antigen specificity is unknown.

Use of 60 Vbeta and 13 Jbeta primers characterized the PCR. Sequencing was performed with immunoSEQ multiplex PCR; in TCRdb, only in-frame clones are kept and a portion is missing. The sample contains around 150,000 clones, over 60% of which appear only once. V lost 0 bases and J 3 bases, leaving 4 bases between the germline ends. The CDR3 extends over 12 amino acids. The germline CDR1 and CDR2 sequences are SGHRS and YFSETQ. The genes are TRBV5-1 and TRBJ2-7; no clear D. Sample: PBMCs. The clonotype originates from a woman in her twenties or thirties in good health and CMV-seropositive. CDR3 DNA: TGCGCCAGCAGCTTGGGACTCTACGAGCAGTACTTC. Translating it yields CASSLGLYEQYF.